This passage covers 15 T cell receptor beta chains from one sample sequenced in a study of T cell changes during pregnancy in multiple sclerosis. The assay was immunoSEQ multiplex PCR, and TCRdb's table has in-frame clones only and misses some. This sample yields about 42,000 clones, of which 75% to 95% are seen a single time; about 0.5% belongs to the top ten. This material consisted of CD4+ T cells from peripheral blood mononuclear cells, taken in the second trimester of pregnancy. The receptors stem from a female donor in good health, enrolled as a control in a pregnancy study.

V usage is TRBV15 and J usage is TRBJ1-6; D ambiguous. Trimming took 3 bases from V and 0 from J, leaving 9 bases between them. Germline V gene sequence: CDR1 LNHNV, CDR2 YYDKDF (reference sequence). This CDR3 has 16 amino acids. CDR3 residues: CATSSGGRSYNSPLHF. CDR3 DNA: TGTGCCACCAGCAGTGGAGGACGCTCCTATAATTCACCCCTCCACTTT.

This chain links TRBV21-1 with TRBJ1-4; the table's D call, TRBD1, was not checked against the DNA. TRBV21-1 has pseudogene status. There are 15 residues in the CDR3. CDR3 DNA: TGTGCCAGCAGCAAAGCTTGGGGCAGGGTGGGAAAACTGTTTTTT. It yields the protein CASSKAWGRVGKLFF.

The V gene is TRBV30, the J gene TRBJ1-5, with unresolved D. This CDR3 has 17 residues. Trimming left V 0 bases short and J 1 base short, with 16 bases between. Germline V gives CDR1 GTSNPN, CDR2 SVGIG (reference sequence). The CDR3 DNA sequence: TGTGCCTGGAGTGTATCCCCGACCGGGTACAGCAATCAGCCCCAGCATTTT. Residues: CAWSVSPTGYSNQPQHF.

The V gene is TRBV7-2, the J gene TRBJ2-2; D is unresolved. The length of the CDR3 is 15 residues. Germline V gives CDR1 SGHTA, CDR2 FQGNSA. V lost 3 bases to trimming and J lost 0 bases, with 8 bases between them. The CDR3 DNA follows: TGTGCCAGCAGCTTGGTAGTTTCGAACACCGGGGAGCTGTTTTTT. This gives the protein CASSLVVSNTGELFF.

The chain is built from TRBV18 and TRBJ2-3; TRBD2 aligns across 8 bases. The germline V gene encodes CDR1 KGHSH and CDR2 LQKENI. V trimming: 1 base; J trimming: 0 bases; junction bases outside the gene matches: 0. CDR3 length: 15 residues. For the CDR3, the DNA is TGTGCCAGCTCACCACTAGCGGGAAGCACAGATACGCAGTATTTT. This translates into CASSPLAGSTDTQYF.

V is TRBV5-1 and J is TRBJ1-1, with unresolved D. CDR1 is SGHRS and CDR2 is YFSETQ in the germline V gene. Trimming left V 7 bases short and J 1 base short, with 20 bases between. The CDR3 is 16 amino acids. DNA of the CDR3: TGCGCCAGCTGGGAAGGCGGGTCTACACCGAACACTGAAGCTTTCTTT. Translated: CASWEGGSTPNTEAFF. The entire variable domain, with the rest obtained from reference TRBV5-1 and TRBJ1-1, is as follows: KAGVTQTPRYLIKTRGQQVTLSCSPISGHRSVSWYQQTPGQGLQFLFEYFSETQRNKGNFPGRFSGRQFSNSRSEMNVSTLELGDSALYLCASWEGGSTPNTEAFFGQGTRLTVV.

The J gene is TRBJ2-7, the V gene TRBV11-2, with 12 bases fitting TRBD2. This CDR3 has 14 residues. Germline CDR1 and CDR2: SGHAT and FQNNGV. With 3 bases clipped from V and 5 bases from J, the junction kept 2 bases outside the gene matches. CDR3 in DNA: TGTGCCAGCAGCTTTACTAGCGGGAGGAACGAGCAGTACTTC. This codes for CASSFTSGRNEQYF.

The CDR3 is CASSILLAGGPDTQYF. The DNA for the CDR3 is TGTGCCAGTAGTATACTCCTAGCGGGGGGGCCAGATACGCAGTATTTT. This chain joins TRBV19 and TRBJ2-3, with 12 bases aligning to TRBD2. CDR1 LNHDA and CDR2 SQIVND come from the germline V gene (reference sequence). This CDR3 has 16 amino acids. With V trimmed by 2 bases and J by 4 bases, 4 bases remained unmatched. Full variable domain (missing parts from reference TRBV19 and TRBJ2-3): DGGITQSPKYLFRKEGQNVTLSCEQNLNHDAMYWYRQDPGQGLRLIYYSQIVNDFQKGDIAEGYSVSREKKESFPLTVTSAQKNPTAFYLCASSILLAGGPDTQYFGPGTRLTVL.

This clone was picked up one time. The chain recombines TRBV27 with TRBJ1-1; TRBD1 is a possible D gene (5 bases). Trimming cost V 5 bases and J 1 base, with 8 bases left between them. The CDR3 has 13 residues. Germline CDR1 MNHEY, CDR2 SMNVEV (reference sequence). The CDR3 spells CASSVQGNTEAFF. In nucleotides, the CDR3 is TGTGCCAGCAGTGTCCAGGGGAACACTGAAGCTTTCTTT.

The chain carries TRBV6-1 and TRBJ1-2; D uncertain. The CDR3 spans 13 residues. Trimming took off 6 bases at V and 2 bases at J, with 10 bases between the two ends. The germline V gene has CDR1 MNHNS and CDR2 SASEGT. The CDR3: CASRSGGNYGYTF. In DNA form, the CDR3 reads TGTGCCAGCAGGTCAGGTGGGAACTATGGCTACACCTTC.

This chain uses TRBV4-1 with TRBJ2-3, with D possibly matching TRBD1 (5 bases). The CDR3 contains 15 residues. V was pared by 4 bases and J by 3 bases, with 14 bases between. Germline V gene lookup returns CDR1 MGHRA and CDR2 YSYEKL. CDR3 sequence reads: CASSPPQGRTDTQYF. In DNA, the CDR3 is TGCGCCAGCAGCCCGCCCCAGGGTAGGACAGATACGCAGTATTTT.

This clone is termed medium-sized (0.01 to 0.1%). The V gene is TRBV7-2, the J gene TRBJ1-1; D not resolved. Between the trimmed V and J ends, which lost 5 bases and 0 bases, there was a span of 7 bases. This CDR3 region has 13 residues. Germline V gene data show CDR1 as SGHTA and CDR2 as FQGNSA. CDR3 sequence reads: CASSRALNTEAFF. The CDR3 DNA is TGTGCCAGCAGCAGAGCACTGAACACTGAAGCTTTCTTT.

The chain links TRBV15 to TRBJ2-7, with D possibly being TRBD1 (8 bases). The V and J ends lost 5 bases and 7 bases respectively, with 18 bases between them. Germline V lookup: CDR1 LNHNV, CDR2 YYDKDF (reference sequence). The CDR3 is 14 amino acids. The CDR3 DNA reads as TGTGCCACCAGCCCACAGGGGGGGCAGGGAGAGCAGTACTTC. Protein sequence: CATSPQGGQGEQYF.

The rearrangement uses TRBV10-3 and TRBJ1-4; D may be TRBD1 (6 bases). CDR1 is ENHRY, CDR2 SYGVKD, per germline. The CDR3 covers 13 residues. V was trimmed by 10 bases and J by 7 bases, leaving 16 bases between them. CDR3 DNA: TGTGCCACCAACACAGGGCTTGCTGAAAAACTGTTTTTT. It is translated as CATNTGLAEKLFF.

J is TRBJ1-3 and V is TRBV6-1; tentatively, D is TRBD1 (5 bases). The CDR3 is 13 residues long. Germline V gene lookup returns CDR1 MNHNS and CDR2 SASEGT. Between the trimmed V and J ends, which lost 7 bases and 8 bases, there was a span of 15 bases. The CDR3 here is CASTERGRDTIYF. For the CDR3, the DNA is TGTGCCAGCACCGAAAGGGGCAGGGACACCATATATTTT.